This T cell receptor (beta chain) was observed in a study of blood T cell repertoires in COVID-19. Original processing methods: Estimation of nucleated cell counts relied on the amplification of reference gene primers. Here immunoSEQ multiplex PCR was the method, and the copy in TCRdb shows in-frame clones only, minus some. V, J and clone size were drawn from that table, and D and trimming were deduced from the DNA. The sample holds fewer than 350,000 clones, approximately 81% seen once. Within 2 weeks before study entry, exposed participants met a COVID-19 case. CDR1 and CDR2 (germline): SGHRS, YFSETQ. The CDR3 is 18 residues long. V lost 3 bases and J lost 0; bases outside the gene matches: 9.

The sequence derives from a young woman who had been exposed to COVID-19. Sequencing used PBMCs or T cells enriched from blood (not recorded which). The chain has TRBV5-1 and TRBJ2-6; 7 bases fit TRBD1. This chain's CDR3 is CASSYRQGTSSGANVLTF. The CDR3 nucleotides read TGCGCCAGCAGCTACAGACAGGGAACGAGCTCTGGGGCCAACGTCCTGACTTTC.